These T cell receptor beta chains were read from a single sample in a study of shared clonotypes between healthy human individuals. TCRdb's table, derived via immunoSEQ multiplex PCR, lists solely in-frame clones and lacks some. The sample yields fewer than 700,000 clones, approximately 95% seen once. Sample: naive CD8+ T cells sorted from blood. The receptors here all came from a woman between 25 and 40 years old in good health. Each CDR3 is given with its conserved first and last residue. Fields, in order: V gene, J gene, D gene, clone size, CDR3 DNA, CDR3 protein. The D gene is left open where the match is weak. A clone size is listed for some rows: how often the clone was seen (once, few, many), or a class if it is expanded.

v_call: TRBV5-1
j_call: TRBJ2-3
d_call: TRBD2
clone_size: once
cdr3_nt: TGCGCCAGCAGCCGCTCCGGGGGGGCTAGCACAGATACGCAGTATTTT
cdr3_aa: CASSRSGGASTDTQYF

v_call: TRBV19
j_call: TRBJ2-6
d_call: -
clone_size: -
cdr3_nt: TGTGCCAGTAGCGGGACTGGGGCCAACGTCCTGACTTTC
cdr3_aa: CASSGTGANVLTF

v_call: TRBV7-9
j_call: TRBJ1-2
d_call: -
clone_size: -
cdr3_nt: TGTGCCAGCAGCTTAGGTTCGATGGGGGTTAGCTATGGCTACACCTTC
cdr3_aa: CASSLGSMGVSYGYTF

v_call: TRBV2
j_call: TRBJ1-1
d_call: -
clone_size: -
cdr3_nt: TGTGCCAGCAGGCGCGCAGGGAGTCTCCACGGTCCTGAAGCTTTCTTT
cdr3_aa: CASRRAGSLHGPEAFF

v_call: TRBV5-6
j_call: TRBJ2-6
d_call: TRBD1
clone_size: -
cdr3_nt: TGTGCCAGCAGCGCTACCGGGACAGCTCACTTCTCTGGGGCCAACGTCCTGACTTTC
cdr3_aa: CASSATGTAHFSGANVLTF

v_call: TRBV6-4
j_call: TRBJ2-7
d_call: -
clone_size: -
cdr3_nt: TGTGCCAGCAGTGACTCGATCAGGATCCGGGATCTTCCCTACGAGCAGTACTTC
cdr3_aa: CASSDSIRIRDLPYEQYF

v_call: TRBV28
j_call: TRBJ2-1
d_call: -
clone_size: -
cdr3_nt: TGTGCCAGCAGACCCGGCTACTCAGAGCAGTTCTTC
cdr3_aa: CASRPGYSEQFF

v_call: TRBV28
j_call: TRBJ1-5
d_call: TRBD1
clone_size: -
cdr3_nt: TGTGCCAGCAGTCCATTCGGACAGGGGCATCAGCCCCAGCATTTT
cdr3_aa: CASSPFGQGHQPQHF

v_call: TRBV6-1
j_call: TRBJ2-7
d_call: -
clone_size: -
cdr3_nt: TGTGCCAGCAGTGAAGACCCCTACGAGCAGTACTTC
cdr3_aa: CASSEDPYEQYF

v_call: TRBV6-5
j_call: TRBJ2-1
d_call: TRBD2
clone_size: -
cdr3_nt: TGTGCCAGCAGTCAGAGACTAGCTAATGATGAGCAGTTCTTC
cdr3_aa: CASSQRLANDEQFF

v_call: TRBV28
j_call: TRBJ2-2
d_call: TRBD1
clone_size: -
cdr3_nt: TGTGCCAGCAGTTTAGGGACAGGGGCCCTCACCGGGGAGCTGTTTTTT
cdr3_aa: CASSLGTGALTGELFF

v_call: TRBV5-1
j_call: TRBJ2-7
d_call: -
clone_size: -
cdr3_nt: TGCGCCAGCAGCTCAGCCGGGTCCTACGAGCAGTACTTC
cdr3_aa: CASSSAGSYEQYF

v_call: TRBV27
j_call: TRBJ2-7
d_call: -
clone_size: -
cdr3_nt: TGTGCCAGCATCCCCTCCGTCGGCCACAAGGCCTACGAGCAGTACTTC
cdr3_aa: CASIPSVGHKAYEQYF

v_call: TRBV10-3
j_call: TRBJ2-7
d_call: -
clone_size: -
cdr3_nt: TGTGCCATCAGTGAGCTACAGGCTTACGAGCAGTACTTC
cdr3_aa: CAISELQAYEQYF

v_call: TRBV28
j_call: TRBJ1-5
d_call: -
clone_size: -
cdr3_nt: TGTGCCAGCAGTCGTCAGGGAGGTAGCAATCAGCCCCAGCATTTT
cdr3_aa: CASSRQGGSNQPQHF

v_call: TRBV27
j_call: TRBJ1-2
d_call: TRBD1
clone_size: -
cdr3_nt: TGTGCCAGCAGTTGGACAGGGGGCTCCTATGGCTACACCTTC
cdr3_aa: CASSWTGGSYGYTF

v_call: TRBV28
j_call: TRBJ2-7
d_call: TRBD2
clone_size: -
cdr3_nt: TGTGCCAGCTGTGGGCTAGCGGGAGTCGAGCAGTACTTC
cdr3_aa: CASCGLAGVEQYF

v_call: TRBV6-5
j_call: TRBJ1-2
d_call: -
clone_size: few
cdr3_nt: TGTGCCAGCAGTTCCACAGAGAACTATGGCTACACCTTC
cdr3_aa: CASSSTENYGYTF

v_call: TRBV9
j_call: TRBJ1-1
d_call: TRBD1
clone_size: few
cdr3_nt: TGTGCCAGCAGCGGGACCGGGACAGTTGAAGCTTTCTTT
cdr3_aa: CASSGTGTVEAFF

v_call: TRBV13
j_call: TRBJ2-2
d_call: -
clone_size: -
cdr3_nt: TGTGCCAGCAGCTTCGGGTTCCCCGGGGAGCTGTTTTTT
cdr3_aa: CASSFGFPGELFF

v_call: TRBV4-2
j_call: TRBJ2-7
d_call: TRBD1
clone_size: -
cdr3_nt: TGTGCCAGCAGCTTTACCGGGACAGGGGGGTACGAGCAGTACTTC
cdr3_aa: CASSFTGTGGYEQYF

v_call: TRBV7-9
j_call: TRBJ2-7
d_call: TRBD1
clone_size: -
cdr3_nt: TGTGCCAGCAGCTCGGACAGGTCCTACGAGCAGTACTTC
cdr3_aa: CASSSDRSYEQYF

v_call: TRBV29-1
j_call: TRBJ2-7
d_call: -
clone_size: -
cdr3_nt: TGCAGCGTCTGGGATAGCGGCTACGAGCAGTACTTC
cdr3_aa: CSVWDSGYEQYF

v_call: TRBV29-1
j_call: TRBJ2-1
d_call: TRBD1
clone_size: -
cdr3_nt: TGCAGCGTCGCACGACAGGGGGGATACAATGAGCAGTTCTTC
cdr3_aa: CSVARQGGYNEQFF

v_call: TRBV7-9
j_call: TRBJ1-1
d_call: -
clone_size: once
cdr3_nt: TGTGCCAGCAGCATCCAAGGGGCGACGAACACTGAAGCTTTCTTT
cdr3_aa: CASSIQGATNTEAFF

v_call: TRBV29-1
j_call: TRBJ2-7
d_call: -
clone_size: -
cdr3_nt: TGCAGCGTAGTTGCGGGTACCTACGAGCAGTACTTC
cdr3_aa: CSVVAGTYEQYF